These 9 T cell receptor beta chains share one sample of origin, sequenced in a study of breast tumors, draining lymph nodes, adjacent tissues (dated by TCRdb to about 2016). The axillary draining lymph nodes of breast cancer patients were the source of the lymph node samples. Receptor libraries were prepared by multiplex PCR. The instrument given in TCRdb is Illumina HiSeq 2000. TCRdb cleaned the public reads at Q25 with fastp, built clones with MiXCR and kept in-frame beta chains. Every CDR3 protein is listed once, alongside the most common genes and DNA of its rows. The sample records approximately 150,000 distinct CDR3 sequences, approximately 30% of which are singletons. The ten largest account for about 2.5% of the sample. The sample consisted of axillary lymph node tissue. The receptors come from a female donor with breast cancer. Some clones in this sample may be carry-over from other donors' samples.

This clonotype was seen at least ten times. The chain uses TRBV5-1 and TRBJ1-5; 9 bases are a match to TRBD1. This CDR3 is 14 amino acids long. Germline V gene lookup returns CDR1 SGHRS and CDR2 YFSETQ. V lost 4 bases, J lost 6 bases, and 5 bases stayed unmatched. This CDR3 reads CASSPGTGSQPQHF. In DNA form, the CDR3 reads TGCGCCAGCAGCCCGGGGACAGGGAGTCAGCCCCAGCATTTT.

With respect to this clonotype: The CDR3 ends on some other residue instead of the conserved phenylalanine or tryptophan, so this is likely a read error. The rearrangement joins TRBV10-3 to TRBJ2-1, with 9 nucleotides matching TRBD2. The CDR3 extends over 16 amino acids. Germline CDR1 is ENHRY and CDR2 is SYGVKD. V was clipped by 3 bases and J by 7 bases; unmatched bases: 10. The DNA for the CDR3 is TGTGCCATCAGTGATCCAAGCGGGGGGAATACTAATGAGCAGTTCCTC. It codes for CAISDPSGGNTNEQFL.

This clonotype was seen a single time. One end of the junction varies from germline; a read error may be responsible. The chain joins TRBV5-6 to TRBJ2-2; 11 bases map to TRBD2. Looked up from germline, CDR1 is SGHDT and CDR2 is YYEEEE. The CDR3 length is 12 residues. CDR3 protein: CASSETRGLADF. CDR3 DNA sequence: TGTGCCAGCAGCGAAACTCGGGGACTAGCGGATTTT.

This clonotype showed up many times. This chain uses TRBV9 with TRBJ2-3; 7 nucleotides agree with TRBD2. V shed 3 bases, J shed 0 bases, and the junction held 10 bases outside the gene matches. The CDR3 totals 17 residues. From germline, CDR1 is SGDLS and CDR2 YYNGEE. The CDR3: CASSASGGGVSTDTQYF. CDR3 sequence (DNA): TGTGCCAGCAGCGCTTCGGGGGGAGGTGTCAGCACAGATACGCAGTATTTT.

This clonotype was observed at least ten times. The chain carries TRBV2 and TRBJ2-2; D is perhaps TRBD1 or TRBD2 (5 bases each). The germline V and J ends were trimmed by 6 bases and 0 bases, with 8 bases remaining between them. The CDR3 covers 14 residues. Per the germline V gene, CDR1 is SNHLY and CDR2 is FYNNEI. The CDR3: CASRGTANTGELFF. The CDR3 DNA is TGTGCCAGCAGGGGGACGGCGAACACCGGGGAGCTGTTTTTT.

The chain links TRBV2 to TRBJ1-2; TRBD1 matches 9 bases. This CDR3 contains 14 residues. The ends lost 6 bases at V and 8 bases at J; junction bases unmatched: 10. Germline-derived CDR1 and CDR2 are SNHLY and FYNNEI. CDR3 sequence reads: CASSSIQGAEGYTF. The CDR3, as DNA: TGTGCCAGCAGCTCTATACAGGGGGCGGAGGGCTACACCTTC.

This clonotype was observed at least ten times. This chain uses TRBV20-1 with TRBJ2-5, with 9 bases that match TRBD1. Trimming removed 5 bases from V and 4 bases from J; junction bases left unmatched: 8. The CDR3 has 14 amino acids. The V gene's germline CDR1 is DFQATT and CDR2 SNEGSKA (reference sequence). The CDR3 is CSAEDRGLGETQYF. DNA for the CDR3: TGCAGTGCTGAAGACAGGGGGTTGGGAGAGACCCAGTACTTC.

This clonotype was detected many times. This chain connects TRBV7-8 to TRBJ1-2, with D tentatively TRBD1 (5 bases). CDR3 size: 12 residues. CDR1 SGHVS and CDR2 FQNEAQ come from the germline V gene. The V end lost 8 bases, the J end lost 4 bases, and 11 bases lay between the germline ends. CDR3 sequence reads: CASGANFYGYTF. DNA of the CDR3: TGTGCCAGCGGGGCTAACTTCTATGGCTACACCTTC.

This clonotype has a count of ten or more. The genes are TRBV11-2 and TRBJ2-5; 8 nucleotides line up with TRBD2. The CDR3 is 15 amino acids. Germline trimming cut 5 bases from V and 5 bases from J; bases unmatched to any gene: 10. In germline, CDR1 is SGHAT, CDR2 FQNNGV. The CDR3 sequence is CASSTRGGRGETQYF. CDR3 bases: TGTGCCAGCAGCACACGGGGGGGCCGTGGGGAGACCCAGTACTTC.